The 8 T cell receptor beta chains given below trace back to one sample, sequenced in a study of T cell clonality in common variable immunodeficiency. Sequencing used immunoSEQ multiplex PCR; TCRdb keeps in-frame clones, though not all of them. The data show fewer than 55,000 clones, with none appearing a single time. Sequencing input: peripheral blood mononuclear cells. The receptors here all came from a person between 18 and 69 years old in good health.

In its sample, this clone was seen many times. Read coverage stops 3 residues before the CDR3 terminus; the germline J gene supplies the remainder. This chain connects TRBV29-1 to TRBJ2-5, with 8 positions matching TRBD1. V lost 4 bases and J lost 2; bases outside the gene matches: 3. The CDR3 length is 13 residues. CDR1 is SQVTM and CDR2 is ANQGSEA in the germline V gene. The chain's CDR3 is CSVVGQGQETQYF. Incomplete CDR3 DNA: TGCAGCGTTGTAGGACAGGGACAAGAGACC. The whole variable domain, filled in from reference TRBV29-1 and TRBJ2-5, reads SAVISQKPSRDICQRGTSLTIQCQVDSQVTMMFWYRQQPGQSLTLIATANQGSEATYESGFVIDKFPISRPNLTFSTLTVSNMSPEDSSIYLCSVVGQGQETQYFGPGTRLLVL.

This clone was picked up many times. The sequence runs out 3 residues before the end of the CDR3; the remainder is reconstructed from the germline J gene. The genes are TRBV5-4 and TRBJ2-2; D possibly corresponds to TRBD2 (6 bases). CDR3 length equals 16 residues. Trimming took 0 bases from V and 5 from J, leaving 14 bases between them. Germline values: CDR1 SGHNT, CDR2 YYREEE (reference sequence). CDR3 DNA (partial): TGTGCCAGCAGCTTGGGGCAGGGAGGAAGAACCGGGGAG. Its translation is CASSLGQGGRTGE. The full CDR3 protein is CASSLGQGGRTGELFF.

Ten or more counts support this clone. The observed sequence ends 3 residues before the CDR3 terminus, with the missing tail filled in from the germline J gene. The V gene is TRBV14, the J gene TRBJ2-3; D is ambiguous. The germline gives CDR1 SGHDN, CDR2 FVKESK. Trimming took 4 bases from V and 4 from J, leaving 9 bases between them. The CDR3 covers 13 residues. The CDR3 is CASSPKMADTQYF. CDR3 DNA (partial): TGTGCCAGCAGCCCTAAAATGGCAGATACG.

This clone was detected ten times or more. The read terminates 3 residues before the CDR3 end, so the remaining end is supplied by the germline J gene. J is TRBJ2-2 and V is TRBV7-2, with D perhaps matching TRBD1 (5 bases). This CDR3 is 14 amino acids long. The germline V gene encodes CDR1 SGHTA and CDR2 FQGNSA. V was pared by 2 bases and J by 4 bases, with 8 bases between. The CDR3 here is CASSLTGRTGELFF. The CDR3 bases that were read are TGTGCCAGCAGCTTAACAGGTCGCACCGGGGAG.

This clone was observed many times. The sequenced part of the CDR3 DNA is TGTGCCAGCAGCTTGCGTTTGACAGGGGCGACAGATACG. This gives the protein CASSLRLTGATDT. The full CDR3 protein is CASSLRLTGATDTQYF. The chain couples TRBV5-4 to TRBJ2-3; 8 nucleotides align to TRBD1. The read falls 3 residues short of the CDR3 end, and the missing part is taken from the germline J gene. V was clipped by 1 base and J by 3 bases; unmatched bases: 7. The germline V gene has CDR1 SGHNT and CDR2 YYREEE (reference sequence). This CDR3 is 16 amino acids long.

There are many counts of this clone. The read ends 3 residues before the CDR3 terminus; that terminus is restored from the germline J gene. The rearrangement joins TRBV6-1 to TRBJ1-4; 7 bases match TRBD1. CDR1 is MNHNS and CDR2 is SASEGT in the germline V gene. Trimming cost V 3 bases and J 7 bases; bases outside gene matches: 5. The CDR3 loop spans 14 amino acids. The CDR3 here is CASSDQGVAEKLFF. CDR3 bases read: TGTGCCAGCAGTGATCAGGGGGTGGCTGAAAAA.

This clone occurred many times. The read finishes 3 residues shy of the CDR3 end, and the germline J gene is used to complete it. The chain links TRBV30 to TRBJ2-1; TRBD2 matches 9 bases. This CDR3 contains 13 residues. V dropped 7 bases and J dropped 6; count of bases not matched to a gene: 7. Germline loops: CDR1 GTSNPN, CDR2 SVGIG (reference sequence). The CDR3: CASPGLAGNEQFF. The sequenced CDR3 bases are TGTGCCTCCCCGGGACTAGCCGGCAATGAG.

This clone was seen many times. Read sequence stops 3 residues before the CDR3 end, and the germline J gene provides the missing end. This sequence joins TRBV10-1 and TRBJ2-7; possible D gene TRBD1, 6 bases. Trimming left V 2 bases short and J 4 bases short, with 12 bases between. Germline V lookup: CDR1 WNHNN, CDR2 SYGVQD (reference sequence). This CDR3 contains 14 residues. CDR3 in amino acids: CASSETGNSYEQYF. The part of the CDR3 DNA that was read is TGCGCCAGCAGTGAGACAGGGAATTCGTACGAG.